This T cell receptor beta chain was sequenced for a study of blood T cell repertoires in COVID-19. The wider study: Samples of COVID-19 (acute and convalescent) were obtained from the United States, Italy and Spain. Nucleic acid was either cDNA or gDNA, and it came from T cells, B-cell-depleted T cells, or PBMCs.

Germline values: CDR1 MNHEY, CDR2 SVGAGI. CDR3 length equals 15 residues. V was shortened by 5 bases and J by 2 bases, with 15 bases between the two germline ends. In the authors' workflow: Reference gene primer amplification gave estimated nucleated cell counts. The data were produced by immunoSEQ multiplex PCR, yet TCRdb's version contains in-frame clones alone and is incomplete. D and trimming come from the DNA, and the V and J calls and clone size come from that table. Of roughly 170,000 clones in the sample, approximately 86% were seen once. The origin of this receptor is a man between 40 and 49 years old with active or convalescent COVID-19. The rearrangement links TRBV6-5 to TRBJ2-5; possibly TRBD2 for D (6 bases). Material for sequencing was peripheral blood. The CDR3 region has the DNA TGTGCCAGCAGTCCGGGGGTAGGGGTTCAAGAGACCCAGTACTTC. It yields the protein CASSPGVGVQETQYF.